Below, one T cell receptor beta chain is given with its context. Its specificity is not known. With 4 bases removed from V and 3 bases from J, the gap between germline ends came to 11 bases. The CDR3 length is 14 residues. The germline V gene encodes CDR1 SNHLY and CDR2 FYNNEI. The data are from a study of cytomegalovirus exposure and HLA in healthy donors. Study findings and constraints: TCR beta V- and J-gene trimming was later associated with a missense DCLRE1C variant.

The study ran its PCR with 60 Vbeta and 13 Jbeta primers. Assay: immunoSEQ multiplex PCR; the TCRdb copy retains only in-frame clones and omits some. Altogether about 140,000 clones are present, about 80% being singletons, with the ten largest covering approximately 15%. This clonotype was sampled from a woman in her forties in good health and CMV-seronegative. The specimen sequenced was PBMCs. The V call is TRBV2, the J call TRBJ2-3, with unresolved D. The CDR3 sequence is CASSVPTQTDTQYF. DNA of the CDR3: TGTGCCAGCAGTGTACCGACACAAACAGATACGCAGTATTTT.